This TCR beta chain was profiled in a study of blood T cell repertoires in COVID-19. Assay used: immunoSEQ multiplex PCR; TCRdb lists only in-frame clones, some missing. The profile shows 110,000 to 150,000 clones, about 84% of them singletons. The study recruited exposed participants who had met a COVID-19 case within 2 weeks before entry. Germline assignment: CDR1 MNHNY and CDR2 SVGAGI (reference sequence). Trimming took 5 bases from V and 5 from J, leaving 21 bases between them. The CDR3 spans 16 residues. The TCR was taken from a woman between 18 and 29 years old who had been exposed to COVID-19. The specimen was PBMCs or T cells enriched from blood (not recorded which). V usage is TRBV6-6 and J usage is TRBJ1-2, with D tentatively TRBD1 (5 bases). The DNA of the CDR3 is TGTGCCAGCAGTCCCTCTGGGGCGCAGGTTGGGTATGGCTACACCTTC. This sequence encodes CASSPSGAQVGYGYTF.